Given below is one T cell receptor (beta chain) in context. The sample carries other DNA sequences with the same CDR3. The data are from a study of blood T cell repertoires in COVID-19. Study summary: The origin of the acute and convalescent COVID-19 samples was the United States, Italy and Spain. T cells, B-cell-depleted T cells, or PBMCs provided the cDNA or gDNA that served as material.

Original data processing: Amplification of reference gene primers was used by the study to estimate nucleated cell counts. Assay used: immunoSEQ multiplex PCR; TCRdb lists only in-frame clones, some missing. For V, J and clone size, that table is used; D and trimming come from the DNA. The table lists about 73,000 clones, about four fifths of them singletons. The trim removed 3 bases at V and 7 bases at J, leaving 1 base unmatched. The V gene's germline CDR1 is SEHNR and CDR2 FQNEAQ (reference sequence). The CDR3 spans 13 residues. The sequenced sample consisted of peripheral blood. The source of this sequence is a woman aged 55 to 70 with acute or convalescent COVID-19. The chain uses TRBV7-9 and TRBJ2-2; TRBD1 aligns across 8 bases. DNA of the CDR3: TGTGCCAGCAGCTTGACAGGGGTCGGGGAGCTGTTTTTT. Protein product: CASSLTGVGELFF.